The TCR beta chain described here comes from a study of blood T cells in healthy people across ages (dated by TCRdb to the mid-2010s). Describing the broader study: In model experiments, roughly one uniquely barcoded TCR beta cDNA molecule per two T cells was captured by template switching. The study measured age-related changes in TCR beta repertoire diversity using deep sequencing normalized with unique cDNA molecular identifiers. Using the same blood draw, the study looked at two additional independent replicas of 1 million unique cDNA reads for two donors, one aged 18 to 30 and the other aged 80 or older. Donors were grouped into four age groups: young (average 16 years), middle-aged (39), aged (around 60) and long-lived (over 80). What the authors observed across the whole study: Bulk unsorted PBMC profiling prevented conclusive comparison of naive and antigen-experienced compartments. Observed TCR beta diversity correlated strongly with the percentage of naive T cells measured by flow cytometry. The long-lived group showed more naive CD4+ T cells, fewer expanded clones and increased TCR diversity than the aged group, suggesting age selection. Estimates of total diversity based on one million sequenced T cells were regarded as lower bounds and as underestimates. The CMV infection status of donors was not known, potentially confounding age-related changes in expanded clonotypes. Observed TCR beta diversity per million T cells fell roughly linearly with age, and a significant reduction was already apparent by age roughly 41.

The library relied on 5' RACE. This sample was sequenced with an Illumina HiSeq 2500. The second PCR ran for about 7 to 11 cycles and used a J-beta primer mix along with a sample-barcoded 5' primer. Each TCR beta cDNA molecule received a unique molecular identifier from a template-switch 5' adaptor carrying 12 random nucleotides. Each sample yielded at least 3 million CDR3-containing paired-end reads. All of the RNA was converted into first-strand cDNA using the Mint cDNA synthesis kit, with a TRBC-specific oligonucleotide serving as the primer. All cDNA was treated with uracil-DNA glycosylase and then went through a first 18-cycle PCR with the universal primers M1SS and BC2_uni_R. Per the authors' processing: For normalization, 1 million high-quality reads, each with a distinct molecular identifier, were randomly selected from each sample. Instead of being binned into consensus sequences, reads that shared molecular identifiers were thrown out. MiTCR, run with a Q25 quality threshold and the strictest error-elimination algorithm, handled CDR3 identification, clonotype clustering and error correction. A nonparametric unseen species model using Euler transformation provided a lower-bound estimate of total TCR beta diversity. TCRdb handled the public reads itself, with Q25 trimming in fastp and clone calling in MiXCR, and kept productive beta chains. Every distinct CDR3 protein forms one entry, paired with its most common genes and DNA. The V and J calls were not made by the authors but by TCRdb's processing. The sample has around 700,000 distinct CDR3 sequences on record, roughly 25% of them singletons. The ten largest clones capture 8% to 10% of the sample.

CDR1 SQVTM and CDR2 ANQGSEA were looked up in the germline V gene. Spanning cysteine to phenylalanine, the CDR3 consists of 14 amino acids. Just CDR3 DNA is preserved here, 42 bases in frame from base 1. The junction carries 13 bases between V and J, which are trimmed by 4 bases and 2 bases respectively. Donors were approximately 42 systemically healthy Caucasian individuals from Russia aged roughly 6 to 95 years. Approximately 11 milliliters of peripheral blood were drawn from each donor into EDTA-treated Vacutainer tubes. Ficoll-Paque density-gradient centrifugation was used to isolate PBMCs, with at least 6.5 million obtained per sample. Trizol reagent was used to extract total RNA from PBMCs, with at least 6 micrograms per sample. Naive CD45RAhigh/CD27high T cell percentages were measured by flow cytometry on a PBMC aliquot from every donor. A few counts support this clonotype. The antigen it binds to is not known. Base quality data are lacking; no much larger clone is found one base away.

These sequences were also reported in another study, on T cells of mothers and their children. Reported in the second study: Nine systemically healthy Caucasian individuals served as donors, namely three mothers together with their six children. cDNA synthesis consumed the entire amount of extracted RNA, loaded at about 1.5 ug RNA in each 15 ul reaction. In the second PCR, sample barcodes and 2-4 random nucleotides were introduced via the M1S primer. Over 9.5 million TCR beta CDR3 reads were obtained for each mother, and about 3 million reads were obtained for each child. Thymic selection shapes the output of TCR recombination in a similar way in related and unrelated pairs, and inherited differences have a minor effect. Normalized repertoire overlap in related mother-child pairs was always slightly higher than in unrelated mother-child pairs, but the difference was never significant. Persistent microchimeric T cell clones were not detected, at a sensitivity of around 100 clones per million clonotypes. To look for features that set related mother-child pairs apart from unrelated individuals, the researchers ran deep NGS to compare the TCR beta repertoires of mothers and children. Mothers averaged roughly 36 +/- 4 years of age and children averaged around 10 +/- 4 years. After adapters were ligated using NEBNext reagents, the libraries underwent 100+100 nt paired-end sequencing on an Illumina HiSeq 2000. To prevent cross-contamination, the mother and child libraries were prepared one month apart and sequenced in separate runs. Between roughly 500,000 and 2,100,000 distinct TCR beta clonotypes were identified per donor. Naive TCR beta clonotypes were estimated from low-frequency clonotypes matched to each donor's FACS-determined naive share, without sorting.

The sample was blood. The receptor was derived from a boy between 10 and 17 years old in good health. This receptor chain uses TRBV29-1 and TRBJ2-3; TRBD1 might be the D gene, on 6 matching bases. The CDR3 loop reads CSVGDRYFTDTQYF. The sequenced DNA is TGCAGCGTTGGCGACAGGTACTTCACAGATACGCAGTATTTT.